This TCR beta chain derives from a study of identical twins. This clonotype was seen more than once but under ten times. Its antigen is not identified. TCRdb independently ran MiXCR on the 5' RACE reads; one entry per CDR3 protein. The data hold around 1.7 million distinct CDR3 sequences, with under 35% observed a single time. General study points: The analysis was cross-sectional rather than longitudinal within donors.

Germline CDR1 is SGHRS and CDR2 is YFSETQ. Trimming took off 0 bases at V and 2 bases at J, with 8 bases between the two ends. The CDR3 sequence is 14 residues long. Specimen: cord blood. The rearrangement joins TRBV5-1 to TRBJ1-2; no clear D gene. The origin of this receptor is a newborn girl in good health. In DNA form, the CDR3 reads TGCGCCAGCAGCTTGGATGCCAGGAACTATGGCTACACCTTC. This gives the protein CASSLDARNYGYTF.